Listed below are T cell receptor beta chains from one sample, sequenced in a study of metastatic and nonmetastatic thyroid tumors. TCRdb re-analyzed the PCR reads using MiXCR. The table lists about 93,000 clones, about an eighth of them singletons. The specimen was blood. The origin of the receptors is a female donor with papillary thyroid cancer or a benign thyroid nodule (not recorded which). Some clones in this sample may be carry-over from other donors' samples. The CDR3 runs from the conserved cysteine through the conserved F or W. The order of the fields is V gene, D gene, J gene, clone size, CDR3 DNA, CDR3 protein. The D gene is left open where the match is weak. Some rows have no size entry. The others give once, few or many, or a class for an expanded clone.

>TRBV20-1|.|TRBJ1-1|many
TGCAGTGCTGTTTCAGGGGTACCGAGTCCGGGTACTGAAGCTTTCTTT
CSAVSGVPSPGTEAFF
>TRBV28|.|TRBJ2-7|many
TGTGCCAGCAGTTTATTAAGGCAGGGGGGCTACGAGCAGTACTTC
CASSLLRQGGYEQYF
>TRBV6-2/TRBV6-3|.|TRBJ2-7|many
TGTGCCAGCAGATTAATAGGGGTCTACGAGCAGTACTTC
CASRLIGVYEQYF
>TRBV4-2|.|TRBJ2-3|many
TGTGCCAGCAGCCAAGATACGGGGCGGGGCCCAAGCACAGATACGCAGTATTTT
CASSQDTGRGPSTDTQYF
>TRBV19|.|TRBJ1-5|many
TGTGCCAGTAAGGCACAGATCAATCAGCCCCAGCATTTT
CASKAQINQPQHF
>TRBV9|.|TRBJ1-2|many
TGTGCCAGCAGCCCCCGGGGCGACTATGGCTACACCTTC
CASSPRGDYGYTF
>TRBV11-1|.|TRBJ1-2|.
TGTGCCAGCAGCCCCCTACTGACAGGTCCTAACTATGGCTACACCTTC
CASSPLLTGPNYGYTF
>TRBV11-2|TRBD2|TRBJ2-1|.
TGTGCCAGCAGCCTTTCCAAGGCGGGGACTAGCTTCTACAATGAGCAGTTCTTC
CASSLSKAGTSFYNEQFF
>TRBV2|.|TRBJ1-1|.
TGTGCCAGCATTGATCGGTCTCAGAACACTGAATCTTTCTTT
CASIDRSQNTESFF
>TRBV27|.|TRBJ1-5|many
TGTGCCAGCAGTCTTACTCAACAGGGAACCGGCAATCAGCCCCAGCATTTT
CASSLTQQGTGNQPQHF
>TRBV28|.|TRBJ1-1|many
TGTGCCATCCAGGACAGCCTGAACACTGAAGCTTTCTTT
CAIQDSLNTEAFF
>TRBV24-1|.|TRBJ2-3|.
TGTGCCACCAGTGACCCCTCCAGGAGCACAGATACGCAGTATTTT
CATSDPSRSTDTQYF
>TRBV24-1|.|TRBJ2-1|.
TGTGCCACCAGTGACACTACGGGAAAGGGGAACAATGAGCAGTTCTTC
CATSDTTGKGNNEQFF
>TRBV6-1|TRBD1|TRBJ2-6|many
TGTGCCAGCAGGCGACAGGGGTCTGGGGCCAACGTCCTGACTTTC
CASRRQGSGANVLTF
>TRBV4-1|.|TRBJ2-4|many
TGCGCCAGCAGCCAAGCCGGGACAAAAAACATTCAGTACTTC
CASSQAGTKNIQYF
>TRBV28|TRBD2|TRBJ2-5|many
TGTGCCAGCAGTCAGGACCGGGGACTAGCGGGAGAGACCCAGTACTTC
CASSQDRGLAGETQYF